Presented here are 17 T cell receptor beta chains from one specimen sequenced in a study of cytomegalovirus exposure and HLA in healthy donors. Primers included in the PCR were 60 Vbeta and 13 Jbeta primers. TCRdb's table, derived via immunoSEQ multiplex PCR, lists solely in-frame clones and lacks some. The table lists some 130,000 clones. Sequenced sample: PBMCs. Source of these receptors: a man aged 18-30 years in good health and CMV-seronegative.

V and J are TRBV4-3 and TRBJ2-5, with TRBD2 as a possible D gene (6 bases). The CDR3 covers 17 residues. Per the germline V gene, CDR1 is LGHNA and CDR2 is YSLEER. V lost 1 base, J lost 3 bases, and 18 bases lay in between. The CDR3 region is CASSQGSRLSGEETQYF. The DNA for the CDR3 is TGCGCCAGCAGCCAAGGGTCGAGACTGTCGGGGGAAGAGACCCAGTACTTC.

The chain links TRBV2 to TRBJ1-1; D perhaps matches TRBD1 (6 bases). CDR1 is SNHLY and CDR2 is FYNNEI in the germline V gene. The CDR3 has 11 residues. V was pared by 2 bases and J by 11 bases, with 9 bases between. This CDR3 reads CASSEYRDAFF. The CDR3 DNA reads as TGTGCCAGCAGTGAATACAGGGACGCTTTCTTT.

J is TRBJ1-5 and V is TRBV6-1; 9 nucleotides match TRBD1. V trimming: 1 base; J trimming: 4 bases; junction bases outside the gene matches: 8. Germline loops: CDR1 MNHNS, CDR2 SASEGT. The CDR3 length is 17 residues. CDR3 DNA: TGTGCCAGCAGTGAAGTTGGGACAGGGCTCACTAATCAGCCCCAGCATTTT. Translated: CASSEVGTGLTNQPQHF.

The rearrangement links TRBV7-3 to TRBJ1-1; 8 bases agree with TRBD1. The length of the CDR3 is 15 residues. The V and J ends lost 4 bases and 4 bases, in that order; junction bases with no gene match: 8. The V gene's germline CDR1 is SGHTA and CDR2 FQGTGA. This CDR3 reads CASSSRTGSATEAFF. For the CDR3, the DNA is TGTGCCAGCAGCTCTCGGACAGGGTCGGCCACTGAAGCTTTCTTT.

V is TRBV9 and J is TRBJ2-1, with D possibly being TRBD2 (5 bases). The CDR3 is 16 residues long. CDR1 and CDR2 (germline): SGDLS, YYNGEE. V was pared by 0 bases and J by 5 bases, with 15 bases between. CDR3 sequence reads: CASSVGSGGTHNEQFF. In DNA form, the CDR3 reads TGTGCCAGCAGCGTAGGTTCCGGAGGAACCCACAATGAGCAGTTCTTC. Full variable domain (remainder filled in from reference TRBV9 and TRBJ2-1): DSGVTQTPKHLITATGQRVTLRCSPRSGDLSVYWYQQSLDQGLQFLIQYYNGEERAKGNILERFSAQQFPDLHSELNLSSLELGDSALYFCASSVGSGGTHNEQFFGPGTRLTVL.

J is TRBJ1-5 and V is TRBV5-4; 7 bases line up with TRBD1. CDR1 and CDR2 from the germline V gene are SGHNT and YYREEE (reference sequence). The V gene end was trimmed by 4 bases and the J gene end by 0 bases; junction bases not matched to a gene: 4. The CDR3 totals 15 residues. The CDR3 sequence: CASSIDRASNQPQHF. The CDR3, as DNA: TGTGCCAGCAGCATAGACAGGGCTAGCAATCAGCCCCAGCATTTT.

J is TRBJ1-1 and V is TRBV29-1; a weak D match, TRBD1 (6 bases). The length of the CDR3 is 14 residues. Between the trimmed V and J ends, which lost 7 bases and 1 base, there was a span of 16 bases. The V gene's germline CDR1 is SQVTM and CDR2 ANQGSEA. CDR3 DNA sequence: TGCAGCGGGAGCGGGGGGGCGACGAACACTGAAGCTTTCTTT. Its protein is CSGSGGATNTEAFF.

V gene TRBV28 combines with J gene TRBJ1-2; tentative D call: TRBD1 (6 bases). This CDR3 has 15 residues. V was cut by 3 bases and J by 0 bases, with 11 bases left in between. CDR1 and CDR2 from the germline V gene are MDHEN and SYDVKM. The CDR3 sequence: CASSLGGASNYGYTF. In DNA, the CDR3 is TGTGCCAGCAGTTTGGGGGGGGCCTCTAACTATGGCTACACCTTC.

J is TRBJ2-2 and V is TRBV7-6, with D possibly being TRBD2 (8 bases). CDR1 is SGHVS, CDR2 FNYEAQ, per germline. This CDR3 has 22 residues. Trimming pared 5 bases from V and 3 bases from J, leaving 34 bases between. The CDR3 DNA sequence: TGTGCCAGCAGCGAACGGGGGGGAGAACGACAGGGAGAGAAGGCCGACACCGGGGAGCTGTTTTTT. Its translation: CASSERGGERQGEKADTGELFF.

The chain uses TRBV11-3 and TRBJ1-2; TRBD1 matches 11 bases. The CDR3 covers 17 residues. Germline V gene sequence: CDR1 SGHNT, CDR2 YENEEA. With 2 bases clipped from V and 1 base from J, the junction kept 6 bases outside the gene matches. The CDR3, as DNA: TGTGCCAGCAGCTTATCTGGACAGGGGGCGGGTAACTATGGCTACACCTTC. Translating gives CASSLSGQGAGNYGYTF. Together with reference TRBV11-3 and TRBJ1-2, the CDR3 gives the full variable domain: EAGVVQSPRYKIIEKKQPVAFWCNPISGHNTLYWYLQNLGQGPELLIRYENEEAVDDSQLPKDRFSAERLKGVDSTLKIQPAELGDSAVYLCASSLSGQGAGNYGYTFGSGTRLTVV.

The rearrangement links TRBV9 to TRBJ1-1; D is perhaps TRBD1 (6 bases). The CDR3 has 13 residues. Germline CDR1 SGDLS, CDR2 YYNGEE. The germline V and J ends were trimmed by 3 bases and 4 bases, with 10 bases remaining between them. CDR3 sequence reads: CASSEGGATEAFF. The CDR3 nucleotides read TGTGCCAGCAGCGAGGGGGGGGCCACTGAAGCTTTCTTT.

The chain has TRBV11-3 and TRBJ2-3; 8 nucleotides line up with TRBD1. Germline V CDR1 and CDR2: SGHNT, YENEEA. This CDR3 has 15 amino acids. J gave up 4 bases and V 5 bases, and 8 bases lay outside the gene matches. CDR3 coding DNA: TGTGCCAGCAGCCAGCGACAGGGGAGACCAGATACGCAGTATTTT. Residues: CASSQRQGRPDTQYF.

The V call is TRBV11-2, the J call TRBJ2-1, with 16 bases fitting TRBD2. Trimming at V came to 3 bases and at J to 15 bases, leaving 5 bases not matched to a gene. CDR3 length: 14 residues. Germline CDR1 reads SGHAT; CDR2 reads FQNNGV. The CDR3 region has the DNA TGTGCCAGCAGCTTGGGACTAGCGGGAGGGGGAGCGTTCTTC. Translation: CASSLGLAGGGAFF.

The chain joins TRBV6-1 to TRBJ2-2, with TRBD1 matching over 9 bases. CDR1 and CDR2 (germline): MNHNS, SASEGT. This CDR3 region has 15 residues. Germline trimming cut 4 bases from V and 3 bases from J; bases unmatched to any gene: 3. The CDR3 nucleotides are TGTGCCAGCAGTGCCACAGGGGGCGACACCGGGGAGCTGTTTTTT. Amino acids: CASSATGGDTGELFF.

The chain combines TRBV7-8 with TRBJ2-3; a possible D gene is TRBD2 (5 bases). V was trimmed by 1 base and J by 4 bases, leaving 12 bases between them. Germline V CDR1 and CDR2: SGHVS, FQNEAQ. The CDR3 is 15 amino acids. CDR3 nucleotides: TGTGCCAGCAGCTTAGTGGGGATGCGGGCAGATACGCAGTATTTT. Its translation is CASSLVGMRADTQYF.

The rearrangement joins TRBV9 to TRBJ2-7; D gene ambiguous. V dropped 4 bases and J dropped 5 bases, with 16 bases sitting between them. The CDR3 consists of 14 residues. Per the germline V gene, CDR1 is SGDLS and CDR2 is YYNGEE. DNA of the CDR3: TGTGCCAGCAGCCCTCAGTCCACTATGCACGAGCAGTACTTC. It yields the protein CASSPQSTMHEQYF.

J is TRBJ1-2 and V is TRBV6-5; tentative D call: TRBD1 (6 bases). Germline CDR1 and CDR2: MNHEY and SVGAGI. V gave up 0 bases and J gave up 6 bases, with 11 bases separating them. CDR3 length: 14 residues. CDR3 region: CASSYSPGADGYTF. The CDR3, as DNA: TGTGCCAGCAGTTACTCGCCAGGGGCTGATGGCTACACCTTC.